What follows is one TCR beta chain and its context. Its antigen is unknown. The sample is drawn from a study of T cell responses to AZD1222 COVID-19 vaccine. Findings and caveats of the study: Receipt of two AZD1222 doses was followed by a rise in Spike-specific TCR breadth and depth. Sampled repertoires all dated from after the peak T cell response.

TCRdb keeps only in-frame clones here, not all; method: immunoSEQ multiplex PCR. Altogether approximately 120,000 clones are present, approximately 90% being singletons, with the ten largest covering over 9%. CDR1 and CDR2 (germline): MNHEY, SVGAGI. This CDR3 has 15 residues. With 0 bases removed from V and 3 bases from J, the gap between germline ends came to 11 bases. The sample consisted of peripheral blood, taken 28 days after the second AZD1222 dose. The rearrangement uses TRBV6-5 and TRBJ1-1, with no clear D. The TCR originated in an adult who received the AZD1222 COVID-19 vaccine. The CDR3 spells CASSYSAARDTEAFF. CDR3 DNA sequence: TGTGCCAGCAGTTACTCGGCAGCGCGGGACACTGAAGCTTTCTTT.